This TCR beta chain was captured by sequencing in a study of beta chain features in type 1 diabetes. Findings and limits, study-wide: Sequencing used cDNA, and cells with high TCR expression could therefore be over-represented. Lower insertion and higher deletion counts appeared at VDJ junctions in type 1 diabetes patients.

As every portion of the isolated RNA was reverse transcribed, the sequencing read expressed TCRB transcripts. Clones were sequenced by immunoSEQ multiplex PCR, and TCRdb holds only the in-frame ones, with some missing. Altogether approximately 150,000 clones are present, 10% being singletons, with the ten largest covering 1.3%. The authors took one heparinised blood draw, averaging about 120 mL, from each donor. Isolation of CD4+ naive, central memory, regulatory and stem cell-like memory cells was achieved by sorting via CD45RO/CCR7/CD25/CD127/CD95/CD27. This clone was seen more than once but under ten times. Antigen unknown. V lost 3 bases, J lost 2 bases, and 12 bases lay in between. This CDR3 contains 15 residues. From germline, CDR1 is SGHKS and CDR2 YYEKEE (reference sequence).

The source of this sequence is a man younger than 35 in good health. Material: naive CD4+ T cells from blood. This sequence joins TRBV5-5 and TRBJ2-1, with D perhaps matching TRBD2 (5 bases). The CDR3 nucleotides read TGTGCCAGCAGCTCAACCACGGGGACCTACAATGAGCAGTTCTTC. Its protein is CASSSTTGTYNEQFF.